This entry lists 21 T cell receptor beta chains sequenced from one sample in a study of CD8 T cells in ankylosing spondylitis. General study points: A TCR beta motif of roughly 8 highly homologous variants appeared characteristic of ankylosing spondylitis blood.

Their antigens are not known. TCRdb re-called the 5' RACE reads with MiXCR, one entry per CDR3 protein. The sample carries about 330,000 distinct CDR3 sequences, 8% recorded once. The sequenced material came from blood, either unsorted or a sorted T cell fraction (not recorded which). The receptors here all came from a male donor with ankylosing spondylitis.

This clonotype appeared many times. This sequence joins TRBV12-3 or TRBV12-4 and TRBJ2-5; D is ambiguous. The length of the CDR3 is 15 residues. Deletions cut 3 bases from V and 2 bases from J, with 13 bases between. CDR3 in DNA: TGTGCCAGCAGTTTCTCCCTTAGTGAGCAAGAGACCCAGTACTTC. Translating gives CASSFSLSEQETQYF.

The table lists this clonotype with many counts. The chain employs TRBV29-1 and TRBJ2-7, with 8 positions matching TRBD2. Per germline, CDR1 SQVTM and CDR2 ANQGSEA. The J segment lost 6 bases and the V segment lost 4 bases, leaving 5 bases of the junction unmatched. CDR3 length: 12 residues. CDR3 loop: CSVGGSGSEQYF. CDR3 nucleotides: TGCAGCGTTGGGGGCAGCGGGAGCGAGCAGTACTTC.

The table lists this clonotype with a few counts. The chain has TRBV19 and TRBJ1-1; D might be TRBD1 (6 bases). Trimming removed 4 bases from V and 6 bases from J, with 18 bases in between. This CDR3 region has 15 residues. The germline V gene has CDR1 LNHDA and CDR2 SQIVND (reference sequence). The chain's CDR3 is CASSNGRTGYAEAFF. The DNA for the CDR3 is TGTGCCAGTAGTAATGGTAGAACAGGGTACGCTGAAGCTTTCTTT.

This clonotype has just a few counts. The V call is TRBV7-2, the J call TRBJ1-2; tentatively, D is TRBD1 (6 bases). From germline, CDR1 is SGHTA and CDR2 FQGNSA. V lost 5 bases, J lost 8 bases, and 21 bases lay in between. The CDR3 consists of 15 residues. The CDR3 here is CASSPPLGPGGGYTF. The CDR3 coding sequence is TGTGCCAGCAGCCCACCGCTGGGACCCGGGGGCGGCTACACCTTC. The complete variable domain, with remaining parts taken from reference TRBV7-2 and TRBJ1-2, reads GAGVSQSPSNKVTEKGKDVELRCDPISGHTALYWYRQSLGQGLEFLIYFQGNSAPDKSGLPSDRFSAERTGGSVSTLTIQRTQQEDSAVYLCASSPPLGPGGGYTFGSGTRLTVV.

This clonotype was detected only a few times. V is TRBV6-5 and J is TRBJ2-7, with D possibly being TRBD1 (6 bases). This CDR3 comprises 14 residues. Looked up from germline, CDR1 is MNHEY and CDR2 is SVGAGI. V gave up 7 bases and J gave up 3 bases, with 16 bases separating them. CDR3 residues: CASTLDRNLYEQYF. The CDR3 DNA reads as TGTGCCAGCACTTTGGACAGAAACCTCTACGAGCAGTACTTC.

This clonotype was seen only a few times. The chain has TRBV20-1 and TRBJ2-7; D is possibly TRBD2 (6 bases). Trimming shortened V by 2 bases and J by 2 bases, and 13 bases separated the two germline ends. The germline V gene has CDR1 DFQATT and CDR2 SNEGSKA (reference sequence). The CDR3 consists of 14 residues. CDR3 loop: CSARTGSGPYEQYF. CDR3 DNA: TGCAGTGCTAGAACGGGGAGCGGGCCCTACGAGCAGTACTTC.

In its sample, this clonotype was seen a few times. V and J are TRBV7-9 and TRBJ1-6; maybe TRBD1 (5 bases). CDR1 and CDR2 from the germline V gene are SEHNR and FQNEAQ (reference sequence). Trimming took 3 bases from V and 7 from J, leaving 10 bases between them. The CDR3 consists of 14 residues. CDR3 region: CASSLGGTNSPLHF. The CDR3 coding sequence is TGTGCCAGCAGCTTGGGGGGGACGAATTCACCCCTCCACTTT.

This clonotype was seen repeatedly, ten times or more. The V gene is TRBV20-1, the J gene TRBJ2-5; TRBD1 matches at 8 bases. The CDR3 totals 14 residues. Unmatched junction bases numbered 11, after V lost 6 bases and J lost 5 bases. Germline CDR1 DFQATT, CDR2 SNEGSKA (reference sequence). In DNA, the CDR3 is TGCAGTGCGTGGGTGACAGGGGCGGGGGAGACCCAGTACTTC. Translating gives CSAWVTGAGETQYF.

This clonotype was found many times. CDR3 loop: CASSKSTGTGGTQYF. The CDR3 bases are TGTGCCAGCAGTAAAAGTACTGGGACCGGCGGGACCCAGTACTTC. J is TRBJ2-5 and V is TRBV6-1, with D perhaps TRBD1 or TRBD2 (5 bases each). The CDR3 length is 15 residues. CDR1 is MNHNS and CDR2 is SASEGT in the germline V gene. The V end was cut by 5 bases, the J end by 7 bases, with 20 bases between.

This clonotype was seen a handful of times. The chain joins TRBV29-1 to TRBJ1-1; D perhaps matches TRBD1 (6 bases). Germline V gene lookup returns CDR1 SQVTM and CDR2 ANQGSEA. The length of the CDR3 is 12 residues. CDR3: CSAQGPNTEAFF. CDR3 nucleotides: TGCAGTGCACAGGGTCCGAACACTGAAGCTTTCTTT.

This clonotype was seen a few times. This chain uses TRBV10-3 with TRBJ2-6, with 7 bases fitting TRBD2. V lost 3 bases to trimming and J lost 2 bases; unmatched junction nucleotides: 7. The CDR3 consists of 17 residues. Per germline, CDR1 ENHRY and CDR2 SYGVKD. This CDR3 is CAISDTGRGAGANVLTF. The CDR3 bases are TGTGCCATCAGTGACACGGGGAGGGGCGCTGGGGCCAACGTCCTGACTTTC.

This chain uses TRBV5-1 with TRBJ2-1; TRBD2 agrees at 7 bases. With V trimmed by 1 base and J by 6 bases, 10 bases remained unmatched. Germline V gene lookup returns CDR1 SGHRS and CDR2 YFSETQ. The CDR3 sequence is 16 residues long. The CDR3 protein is CASSLWAGARGNEQFF. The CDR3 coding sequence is TGCGCCAGCAGCTTGTGGGCGGGAGCACGTGGCAATGAGCAGTTCTTC.

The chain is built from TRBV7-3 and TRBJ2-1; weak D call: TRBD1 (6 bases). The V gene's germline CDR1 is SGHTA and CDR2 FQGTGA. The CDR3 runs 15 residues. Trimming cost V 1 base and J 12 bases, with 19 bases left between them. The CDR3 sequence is CASSLRDTDRHWQFF. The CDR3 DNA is TGTGCCAGCAGCTTAAGGGACACGGACCGCCACTGGCAGTTCTTC.

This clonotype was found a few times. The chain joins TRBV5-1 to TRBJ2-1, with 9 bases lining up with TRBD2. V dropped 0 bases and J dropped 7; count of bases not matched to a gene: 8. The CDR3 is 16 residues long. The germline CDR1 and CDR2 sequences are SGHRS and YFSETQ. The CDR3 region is CASSLALAGEVNEQFF. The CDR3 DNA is TGCGCCAGCAGCTTGGCCTTAGCGGGAGAGGTAAATGAGCAGTTCTTC. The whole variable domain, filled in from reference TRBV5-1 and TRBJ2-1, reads KAGVTQTPRYLIKTRGQQVTLSCSPISGHRSVSWYQQTPGQGLQFLFEYFSETQRNKGNFPGRFSGRQFSNSRSEMNVSTLELGDSALYLCASSLALAGEVNEQFFGPGTRLTVL.

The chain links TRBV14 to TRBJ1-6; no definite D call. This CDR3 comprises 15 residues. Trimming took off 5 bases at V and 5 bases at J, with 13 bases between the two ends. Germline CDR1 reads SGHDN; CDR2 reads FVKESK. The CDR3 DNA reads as TGTGCCAGCAGCTCTCTGATTGGGGATAATTCACCCCTCCACTTT. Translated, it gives CASSSLIGDNSPLHF.

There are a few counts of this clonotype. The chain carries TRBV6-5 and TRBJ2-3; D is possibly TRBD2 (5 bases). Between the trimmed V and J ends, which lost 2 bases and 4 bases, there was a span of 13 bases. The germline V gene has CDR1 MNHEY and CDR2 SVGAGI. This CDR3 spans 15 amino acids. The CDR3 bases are TGTGCCAGCAGTTACCCCTCTAGCCCTCCAGATACGCAGTATTTT. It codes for CASSYPSSPPDTQYF.

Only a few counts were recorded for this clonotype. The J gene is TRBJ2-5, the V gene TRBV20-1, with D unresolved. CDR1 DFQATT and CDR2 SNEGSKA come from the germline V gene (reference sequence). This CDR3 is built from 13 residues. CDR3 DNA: TGCACGACCCCTTCGCGCAATTCGGAGACCCAGTACTTC. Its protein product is CTTPSRNSETQYF.

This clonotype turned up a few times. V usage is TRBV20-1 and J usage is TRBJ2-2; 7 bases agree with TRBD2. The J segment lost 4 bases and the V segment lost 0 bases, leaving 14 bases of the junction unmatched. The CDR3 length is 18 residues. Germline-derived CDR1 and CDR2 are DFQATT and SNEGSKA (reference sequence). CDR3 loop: CSARDRGGGPWSTGELFF. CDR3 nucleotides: TGCAGTGCTAGAGATCGCGGGGGAGGGCCTTGGTCCACCGGGGAGCTGTTTTTT.

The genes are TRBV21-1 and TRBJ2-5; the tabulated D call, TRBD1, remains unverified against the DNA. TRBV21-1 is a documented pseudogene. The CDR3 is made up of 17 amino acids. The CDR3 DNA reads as TGTGCCAGCAGCAAAGGAGGGACAGGGAGGTATCAAGAGACCCAGTACTTC. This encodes CASSKGGTGRYQETQYF.

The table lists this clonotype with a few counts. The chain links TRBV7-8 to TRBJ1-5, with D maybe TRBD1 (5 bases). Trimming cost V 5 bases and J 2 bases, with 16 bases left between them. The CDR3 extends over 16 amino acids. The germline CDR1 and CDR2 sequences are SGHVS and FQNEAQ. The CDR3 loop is CASSRSGGFGNQPQHF. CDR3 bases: TGTGCCAGCAGCAGATCGGGGGGATTCGGCAATCAGCCCCAGCATTTT.

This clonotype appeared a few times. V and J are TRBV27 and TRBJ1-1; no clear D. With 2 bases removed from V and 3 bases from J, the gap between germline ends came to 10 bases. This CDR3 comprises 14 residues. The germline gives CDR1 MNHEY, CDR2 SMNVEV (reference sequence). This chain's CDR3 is CASSLRGLHTEAFF. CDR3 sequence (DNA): TGTGCCAGCAGTTTACGGGGTCTCCACACTGAAGCTTTCTTT.